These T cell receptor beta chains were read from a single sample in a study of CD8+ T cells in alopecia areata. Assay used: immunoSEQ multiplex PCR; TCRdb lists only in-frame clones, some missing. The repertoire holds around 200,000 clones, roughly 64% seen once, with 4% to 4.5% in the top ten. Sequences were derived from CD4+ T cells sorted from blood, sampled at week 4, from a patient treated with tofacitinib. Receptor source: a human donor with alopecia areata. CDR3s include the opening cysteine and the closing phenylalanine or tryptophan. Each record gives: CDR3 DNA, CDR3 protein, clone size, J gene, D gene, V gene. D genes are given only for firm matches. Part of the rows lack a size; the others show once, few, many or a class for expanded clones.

cdr3_nt: TGTGCCAGCGAGGCAGGAGATGCCTACGAGCAGTACTTC
cdr3_aa: CASEAGDAYEQYF
clone_size: .
j_call: TRBJ2-7
d_call: .
v_call: TRBV2

cdr3_nt: TGTGCCAGCAGTGATTACGGGGAGCTGTTTTTT
cdr3_aa: CASSDYGELFF
clone_size: few
j_call: TRBJ2-2
d_call: .
v_call: TRBV2

cdr3_nt: TGTGCCAGCTCACCGGATCAGGGGATGGACACTGAAGCTTTCTTT
cdr3_aa: CASSPDQGMDTEAFF
clone_size: .
j_call: TRBJ1-1
d_call: .
v_call: TRBV18

cdr3_nt: TGTGCCAGCAGCTTATCTGGGGTCCAAGGCTACACCTTC
cdr3_aa: CASSLSGVQGYTF
clone_size: .
j_call: TRBJ1-2
d_call: .
v_call: TRBV7-2

cdr3_nt: TGTGCCAGCAGTTACCTTGAGGAGAACACTGAAGCTTTCTTT
cdr3_aa: CASSYLEENTEAFF
clone_size: .
j_call: TRBJ1-1
d_call: .
v_call: TRBV6-5

cdr3_nt: TGTGCCTCCGGTCGCGGGCGGGGGGATGGCTACACCTTC
cdr3_aa: CASGRGRGDGYTF
clone_size: .
j_call: TRBJ1-2
d_call: .
v_call: TRBV6-5

cdr3_nt: TGTGCCAGCAGCCCCTTGCCCCTCTATGGCTACACCTTC
cdr3_aa: CASSPLPLYGYTF
clone_size: few
j_call: TRBJ1-2
d_call: .
v_call: TRBV7-9

cdr3_nt: TGTGCCAGCAGTGAGGGGGAGAACACCGGGGAGCTGTTTTTT
cdr3_aa: CASSEGENTGELFF
clone_size: .
j_call: TRBJ2-2
d_call: .
v_call: TRBV25-1

cdr3_nt: TGTGCCAGCAGTCTCGAAGGGGGCTCTGCGAACTTC
cdr3_aa: CASSLEGGSANF
clone_size: .
j_call: TRBJ2-4
d_call: TRBD1
v_call: TRBV28

cdr3_nt: TGTGCCAGCAGACGCTTTCAGGACAGGGACACCGGGGAGCTGTTTTTT
cdr3_aa: CASRRFQDRDTGELFF
clone_size: .
j_call: TRBJ2-2
d_call: TRBD1
v_call: TRBV11-2

cdr3_nt: TGTGCCAGTAGAAAGGGGCCCGGGGAGCTGTTTTTT
cdr3_aa: CASRKGPGELFF
clone_size: .
j_call: TRBJ2-2
d_call: .
v_call: TRBV2

cdr3_nt: TGTGCCAGCAGGGGGGCAGGGGACTATGGCTACACCTTC
cdr3_aa: CASRGAGDYGYTF
clone_size: .
j_call: TRBJ1-2
d_call: .
v_call: TRBV7-2

cdr3_nt: TGCGCCAGCAGCTGGACAGGCGACACTGAAGCTTTCTTT
cdr3_aa: CASSWTGDTEAFF
clone_size: .
j_call: TRBJ1-1
d_call: TRBD1
v_call: TRBV5-1

cdr3_nt: TGTGCCAGCAGTGTCATGGGGAGCACAGATACGCAGTATTTT
cdr3_aa: CASSVMGSTDTQYF
clone_size: few
j_call: TRBJ2-3
d_call: .
v_call: TRBV2

cdr3_nt: TGTGCCAGCAGCCACGCTAGCGGGGGGCGATCAGAGACCCAGTACTTC
cdr3_aa: CASSHASGGRSETQYF
clone_size: .
j_call: TRBJ2-5
d_call: TRBD2
v_call: TRBV14

cdr3_nt: TGTGCCAGCAGCTTAGAACAGGGCACGTACGAGCAGTACTTC
cdr3_aa: CASSLEQGTYEQYF
clone_size: few
j_call: TRBJ2-7
d_call: .
v_call: TRBV7-2

cdr3_nt: TGTGCCAGCAGTTACTCCATAGCGGGGGGGAAGAACATTCAGTACTTC
cdr3_aa: CASSYSIAGGKNIQYF
clone_size: .
j_call: TRBJ2-4
d_call: TRBD2
v_call: TRBV6-5

cdr3_nt: TGTGCCAGCAGCTTGCACAGGGGTGATCAGCCCCAGCATTTT
cdr3_aa: CASSLHRGDQPQHF
clone_size: few
j_call: TRBJ1-5
d_call: TRBD1
v_call: TRBV5-6

cdr3_nt: TGCGCCAGCAGCTTAATGGGGGAGGCCAAAAACATTCAGTACTTC
cdr3_aa: CASSLMGEAKNIQYF
clone_size: once
j_call: TRBJ2-4
d_call: .
v_call: TRBV5-1

cdr3_nt: TGTGCCAGCAGCCCGTCGCAGTCGAGGGTGAGGGTTCGTGGCTACACCTTC
cdr3_aa: CASSPSQSRVRVRGYTF
clone_size: .
j_call: TRBJ1-2
d_call: .
v_call: TRBV7-2

cdr3_nt: TGTGCCAGCAGCGCCCGGGACTTCCGCGTGGGCGAGCAGTACTTC
cdr3_aa: CASSARDFRVGEQYF
clone_size: .
j_call: TRBJ2-7
d_call: .
v_call: TRBV5-6

cdr3_nt: TGTGCCAGCAGCCCCTTGGGGGGGGAGCAAGAGACCCAGTACTTC
cdr3_aa: CASSPLGGEQETQYF
clone_size: .
j_call: TRBJ2-5
d_call: TRBD2
v_call: TRBV9

cdr3_nt: TGTGCCAGCAGTCCTCCAGGACAGGGACGTTACGAGCAGTACTTC
cdr3_aa: CASSPPGQGRYEQYF
clone_size: .
j_call: TRBJ2-7
d_call: TRBD1
v_call: TRBV6-1

cdr3_nt: TGTGCCAGCAGTGCATCGGCCCTCCAAGAGACCCAGTACTTC
cdr3_aa: CASSASALQETQYF
clone_size: .
j_call: TRBJ2-5
d_call: .
v_call: TRBV2

cdr3_nt: TGTGCCAGCAGTGAAGCTGCCGGGGCGAACAATTCACCCCTCCACTTT
cdr3_aa: CASSEAAGANNSPLHF
clone_size: .
j_call: TRBJ1-6
d_call: .
v_call: TRBV2

cdr3_nt: TGCGCCAGCAGCGGGGGACAGGTCTCCTCCTACGAGCAGTACTTC
cdr3_aa: CASSGGQVSSYEQYF
clone_size: .
j_call: TRBJ2-7
d_call: TRBD1
v_call: TRBV5-1

cdr3_nt: TGTGCCTGGACTCATGGACCCCCAGGGGCTTTCTTT
cdr3_aa: CAWTHGPPGAFF
clone_size: .
j_call: TRBJ1-1
d_call: .
v_call: TRBV30

cdr3_nt: TGCAGCGTCGTGGGGAGGGATGGGGCCAACGTCCTGACTTTC
cdr3_aa: CSVVGRDGANVLTF
clone_size: few
j_call: TRBJ2-6
d_call: TRBD2
v_call: TRBV29-1

cdr3_nt: TGTGCCAGCAGCTTTCGAGGGTCTAATAATTCACCCCTCCACTTT
cdr3_aa: CASSFRGSNNSPLHF
clone_size: .
j_call: TRBJ1-6
d_call: .
v_call: TRBV5-4

cdr3_nt: TGCAGCGTTGATCTCGGGACAGGGACTAATGAAAAACTGTTTTTT
cdr3_aa: CSVDLGTGTNEKLFF
clone_size: .
j_call: TRBJ1-4
d_call: TRBD1
v_call: TRBV29-1

cdr3_nt: TGTGCCAGCAGCTCAGTTGGCGGGAACTATGGCTACACCTTC
cdr3_aa: CASSSVGGNYGYTF
clone_size: once
j_call: TRBJ1-2
d_call: .
v_call: TRBV11-2

cdr3_nt: TGTGCCAGCAGTTACATTGCAGGGGAGGATAACTATGGCTACACCTTC
cdr3_aa: CASSYIAGEDNYGYTF
clone_size: once
j_call: TRBJ1-2
d_call: .
v_call: TRBV6-6

cdr3_nt: TGCGCCAGCAGCCGGACTGACGCATATGGCTACACCTTC
cdr3_aa: CASSRTDAYGYTF
clone_size: few
j_call: TRBJ1-2
d_call: .
v_call: TRBV4-3

cdr3_nt: TGTGCCAGCAGTCCCGACAGGGTCTATGGCTACACCTTC
cdr3_aa: CASSPDRVYGYTF
clone_size: .
j_call: TRBJ1-2
d_call: TRBD1
v_call: TRBV6-5

cdr3_nt: TGTGCCAGTAGTATAGCCGGACTAGAGATGGAGCAGTACTTC
cdr3_aa: CASSIAGLEMEQYF
clone_size: .
j_call: TRBJ2-7
d_call: TRBD2
v_call: TRBV19

cdr3_nt: TGTGCCAGCAGCTTAGCCCCGGGACAGGGGCTCTATGAGCAGTTCTTC
cdr3_aa: CASSLAPGQGLYEQFF
clone_size: few
j_call: TRBJ2-1
d_call: TRBD1
v_call: TRBV7-9

cdr3_nt: TGCGCCAGCAGCCCCTTAGGACAGGGTTCAATTGAAAAACTGTTTTTT
cdr3_aa: CASSPLGQGSIEKLFF
clone_size: .
j_call: TRBJ1-4
d_call: TRBD1
v_call: TRBV4-1

cdr3_nt: TGCGCCAGCAGCTCGGGCCATCAAGAGACCCAGTACTTC
cdr3_aa: CASSSGHQETQYF
clone_size: .
j_call: TRBJ2-5
d_call: .
v_call: TRBV5-1

cdr3_nt: TGTGCCAGCAGCTTGGATCCAGGGTCCGCTATATGGACTGAAGCTTTCTTT
cdr3_aa: CASSLDPGSAIWTEAFF
clone_size: .
j_call: TRBJ1-1
d_call: .
v_call: TRBV5-6

cdr3_nt: TGTGCCAGCTCCGACAGGGGCCGCGGCTACACCTTC
cdr3_aa: CASSDRGRGYTF
clone_size: .
j_call: TRBJ1-2
d_call: TRBD1
v_call: TRBV18

cdr3_nt: TGTGCCGTCCAGGGACTAGACTTGGAGACCCAGTACTTC
cdr3_aa: CAVQGLDLETQYF
clone_size: once
j_call: TRBJ2-5
d_call: TRBD2
v_call: TRBV30

cdr3_nt: TGTGCCAGCAGTCGCCCGGGGCAGTCCGGGCAGCCCCAGCATTTT
cdr3_aa: CASSRPGQSGQPQHF
clone_size: few
j_call: TRBJ1-5
d_call: .
v_call: TRBV11-2

cdr3_nt: TGTGCCAGCAGTGAAGCCCTCGAGCAGTACTTC
cdr3_aa: CASSEALEQYF
clone_size: .
j_call: TRBJ2-7
d_call: .
v_call: TRBV2

cdr3_nt: TGCGCCAGCCCGATTACAGGGGAATCAGCCACCGGGGAGCTGTTTTTT
cdr3_aa: CASPITGESATGELFF
clone_size: .
j_call: TRBJ2-2
d_call: TRBD1
v_call: TRBV23-1

cdr3_nt: TGTGCCAGCAGCTTAGCGGGCACTCCGGAGACCCAGTACTTC
cdr3_aa: CASSLAGTPETQYF
clone_size: .
j_call: TRBJ2-5
d_call: .
v_call: TRBV11-2

cdr3_nt: TGTGCCAGCTCACCCTACGGGACAGGCACAGATACGCAGTATTTT
cdr3_aa: CASSPYGTGTDTQYF
clone_size: .
j_call: TRBJ2-3
d_call: TRBD1
v_call: TRBV18

cdr3_nt: TGTGCCAGTAGTATATGGCAGGGTGATCAGCCCCAGCATTTT
cdr3_aa: CASSIWQGDQPQHF
clone_size: once
j_call: TRBJ1-5
d_call: .
v_call: TRBV19

cdr3_nt: TGTGCCAGCAGCGATCCTGCCGGGACTCGCCCGGTCGAGCAGTACTTC
cdr3_aa: CASSDPAGTRPVEQYF
clone_size: .
j_call: TRBJ2-7
d_call: .
v_call: TRBV4-2